This is a list of T cell receptor beta chains from one sample in a study of glioma-infiltrating T cells. TCRdb ran MiXCR on the multiplex PCR reads and lists one entry per CDR3 protein. The table includes approximately 100,000 distinct CDR3 sequences, approximately 28% detected once. Material for sequencing was glioma tissue, nonneoplastic brain tissue, or PBMCs (not recorded which). All receptors derive from a human donor with low-grade glioma or glioblastoma, undergoing nonglioma brain surgery, or in good health (not recorded which). Both conserved end residues are part of each CDR3. D genes are given only for firm matches. Clone size is given for some rows only: seen once, a few or many times, or a class if the clone is expanded.

d_call: .; j_call: TRBJ1-5; clone_size: .; cdr3_length: 15; v_call: TRBV30; cdr3_nt: TGTGCCTGGAGTGTAGATTCAGGGGCGAATCAGCCCCAGCATTTT; cdr3_aa: CAWSVDSGANQPQHF
d_call: TRBD1; j_call: TRBJ1-1; clone_size: many; cdr3_length: 14; v_call: TRBV7-6; cdr3_nt: TGTGCCAGCAGCTCGCAGGGGGCTATTTCTGAAGCTTTCTTT; cdr3_aa: CASSSQGAISEAFF
d_call: .; j_call: TRBJ1-6; clone_size: many; cdr3_length: 15; v_call: TRBV2; cdr3_nt: TGTGCCAGTAAGAATCAGGGATCCTATAATTCACCCCTCCACTTT; cdr3_aa: CASKNQGSYNSPLHF
d_call: .; j_call: TRBJ1-5; clone_size: many; cdr3_length: 15; v_call: TRBV2; cdr3_nt: TGTGCCAGCAGTGAAAAGGGCATAGTCAATCAGCCCCAGCATTTT; cdr3_aa: CASSEKGIVNQPQHF
d_call: .; j_call: TRBJ1-1; clone_size: many; cdr3_length: 13; v_call: TRBV2; cdr3_nt: TGTGCCAGCAGTGAAGTTGCTCGGGGACCCGCTTTCTTT; cdr3_aa: CASSEVARGPAFF
d_call: .; j_call: TRBJ1-3; clone_size: many; cdr3_length: 15; v_call: TRBV6-1; cdr3_nt: TGTGCCAGCACTTTAGACCTCCACTCTGGAAACACCATATATTTT; cdr3_aa: CASTLDLHSGNTIYF
d_call: TRBD1; j_call: TRBJ1-2; clone_size: few; cdr3_length: 14; v_call: TRBV10-3; cdr3_nt: TGTGCCTCCCGGGACAGCAACATCCTCTATGGCTACACCTTC; cdr3_aa: CASRDSNILYGYTF
d_call: TRBD1; j_call: TRBJ2-3; clone_size: .; cdr3_length: 15; v_call: TRBV7-9; cdr3_nt: TGTGCCAGCAGCCCCGGGACAGTAAGCACAGATACGCAGTATTTT; cdr3_aa: CASSPGTVSTDTQYF
d_call: .; j_call: TRBJ2-5; clone_size: many; cdr3_length: 14; v_call: TRBV20-1; cdr3_nt: TGCAGTGCTAGACCCTCTTTAGGGCAAGAGACCCAGTACTTC; cdr3_aa: CSARPSLGQETQYF
d_call: .; j_call: TRBJ2-3; clone_size: many; cdr3_length: 13; v_call: TRBV2; cdr3_nt: TGTGCCAGCAGTGGTCCGGGTGGAGATACGCAGTATTTT; cdr3_aa: CASSGPGGDTQYF
d_call: .; j_call: TRBJ1-4; clone_size: .; cdr3_length: 17; v_call: TRBV19; cdr3_nt: TGTGCCAGCACCGTGGAATATACAGGGAGGAAAAATGAAAAACTGTTTTTT; cdr3_aa: CASTVEYTGRKNEKLFF
d_call: .; j_call: TRBJ1-5; clone_size: many; cdr3_length: 13; v_call: TRBV20-1; cdr3_nt: TGCAGTGCCCCGGACACGAGCAATCAGCCCCAGCATTTT; cdr3_aa: CSAPDTSNQPQHF
d_call: .; j_call: TRBJ1-2; clone_size: .; cdr3_length: 14; v_call: TRBV4-1; cdr3_nt: TGCGCCAGCAGCCAAGATATTCCCCTGGATGCCTACACCTTC; cdr3_aa: CASSQDIPLDAYTF
d_call: .; j_call: TRBJ1-1; clone_size: many; cdr3_length: 9; v_call: TRBV7-9; cdr3_nt: TGTGCCAGCAGCTTTGAAGCTTTCTTT; cdr3_aa: CASSFEAFF
d_call: .; j_call: TRBJ1-1; clone_size: many; cdr3_length: 14; v_call: TRBV10-3; cdr3_nt: TGTGCCATCAGTTCATTCGGGGCTGGGACTGAAGCTTTCTTT; cdr3_aa: CAISSFGAGTEAFF
d_call: .; j_call: TRBJ2-1; clone_size: few; cdr3_length: 15; v_call: TRBV5-6; cdr3_nt: TGTGCCAGCAGCTTGTATGTAGGGCTAGCAGATGAGCAGTTCTTC; cdr3_aa: CASSLYVGLADEQFF
d_call: .; j_call: TRBJ2-3; clone_size: many; cdr3_length: 15; v_call: TRBV7-8; cdr3_nt: TGTGCCAGCAGCTTAACCCTGACTAGCACAGATACGCAGTATTTT; cdr3_aa: CASSLTLTSTDTQYF
d_call: TRBD2; j_call: TRBJ2-3; clone_size: many; cdr3_length: 13; v_call: TRBV6-1; cdr3_nt: TGTGCCCTGGGTAGCGGGGTTGAAGATACGCAGTATTTT; cdr3_aa: CALGSGVEDTQYF
d_call: .; j_call: TRBJ2-3; clone_size: many; cdr3_length: 15; v_call: TRBV4-2; cdr3_nt: TGTGCCAGCAGCCAAGTTAGTAGCTCGACAGATACGCAGTATTTT; cdr3_aa: CASSQVSSSTDTQYF
d_call: .; j_call: TRBJ2-1; clone_size: .; cdr3_length: 13; v_call: TRBV2; cdr3_nt: TGTTCCAGCATCAGGACAGTCCGCCATGAGCAGTTCTTC; cdr3_aa: CSSIRTVRHEQFF
d_call: .; j_call: TRBJ2-3; clone_size: .; cdr3_length: 11; v_call: TRBV30; cdr3_nt: TGTGCCTGGAGCGAAGGTCGAGCGCAGTATTTT; cdr3_aa: CAWSEGRAQYF
d_call: .; j_call: TRBJ1-1; clone_size: few; cdr3_length: 11; v_call: TRBV5-4; cdr3_nt: TGTGCCAGCAGCTTTTCAGGGGAAGCTTTCTTT; cdr3_aa: CASSFSGEAFF
d_call: .; j_call: TRBJ2-5; clone_size: many; cdr3_length: 12; v_call: TRBV28; cdr3_nt: TGTGCCAGCAGTTACAGAGCCCTGACCCAGTACTTC; cdr3_aa: CASSYRALTQYF
d_call: .; j_call: TRBJ1-2; clone_size: few; cdr3_length: 14; v_call: TRBV30; cdr3_nt: TGTGCCTGGAGTCCCGGAGGGGGAAACTATGGCTACACCTTC; cdr3_aa: CAWSPGGGNYGYTF
d_call: TRBD1; j_call: TRBJ2-3; clone_size: few; cdr3_length: 17; v_call: TRBV4-2; cdr3_nt: TGTGCCAGCAGCCAGGGAGACAGGGGGCTTGTGACAGATACGCAGTATTTT; cdr3_aa: CASSQGDRGLVTDTQYF
d_call: .; j_call: TRBJ1-1; clone_size: many; cdr3_length: 14; v_call: TRBV28; cdr3_nt: TGTGCCAGCAGTCGAGGCAGGGCCGGCGCTGAAGCTTTCTTT; cdr3_aa: CASSRGRAGAEAFF
d_call: .; j_call: TRBJ2-7; clone_size: .; cdr3_length: 16; v_call: TRBV7-6; cdr3_nt: TGTGCCAGCAGCCCGAGTTTAAGTAATCCTCCCTACGAGCAGTACTTC; cdr3_aa: CASSPSLSNPPYEQYF
d_call: .; j_call: TRBJ2-5; clone_size: few; cdr3_length: 15; v_call: TRBV7-2; cdr3_nt: TGTGCCAGCAGCTTAACTGTGGGGCGCGAGGAGACCCAGTACTTC; cdr3_aa: CASSLTVGREETQYF
d_call: TRBD1; j_call: TRBJ1-5; clone_size: .; cdr3_length: 15; v_call: TRBV18; cdr3_nt: TGTGCCAGCTCAAGAGGGACAGGGGGGAATCAGCCCCAGCATTTT; cdr3_aa: CASSRGTGGNQPQHF
d_call: .; j_call: TRBJ2-7; clone_size: many; cdr3_length: 13; v_call: TRBV6-1; cdr3_nt: TGTGCCAGCAGTGAAAACACCTTATACGAGCAGTACTTC; cdr3_aa: CASSENTLYEQYF
d_call: .; j_call: TRBJ2-1; clone_size: many; cdr3_length: 15; v_call: TRBV27; cdr3_nt: TGTGCCAGCAGCGTCCGGGGGCTTCTATACAATGAGCAGTTCTTC; cdr3_aa: CASSVRGLLYNEQFF
d_call: TRBD1; j_call: TRBJ1-2; clone_size: .; cdr3_length: 12; v_call: TRBV20-1; cdr3_nt: TGCAGTGCTAGACAGGGGGGATATGGCTACACCTTC; cdr3_aa: CSARQGGYGYTF
d_call: .; j_call: TRBJ1-4; clone_size: many; cdr3_length: 15; v_call: TRBV7-2; cdr3_nt: TGTGCCAGCAGCTCCAAGACAGGTGGTAGGGAAAAACTGTTTTTT; cdr3_aa: CASSSKTGGREKLFF
d_call: TRBD2; j_call: TRBJ2-5; clone_size: .; cdr3_length: 16; v_call: TRBV18; cdr3_nt: TGTGCCAGCTCACCACCGAGCGGGGGGGCGAAAGAGACCCAGTACTTC; cdr3_aa: CASSPPSGGAKETQYF
d_call: .; j_call: TRBJ2-4; clone_size: .; cdr3_length: 14; v_call: TRBV7-2; cdr3_nt: TGTGCCAGCAGCCTTGGGGGCAGAGAAACCATTCAGTACTTC; cdr3_aa: CASSLGGRETIQYF
d_call: .; j_call: TRBJ2-1; clone_size: many; cdr3_length: 13; v_call: TRBV7-2; cdr3_nt: TGTGCCAGCAGCTTAAGGCGAATAAGTGAGCAGTTCTTC; cdr3_aa: CASSLRRISEQFF
d_call: TRBD1; j_call: TRBJ2-1; clone_size: few; cdr3_length: 15; v_call: TRBV4-1; cdr3_nt: TGCGCCAGCAGCCAAAGGGACAGGCCCCTTAGTGAGCAGTTCTTC; cdr3_aa: CASSQRDRPLSEQFF
d_call: .; j_call: TRBJ2-1; clone_size: many; cdr3_length: 14; v_call: TRBV6-1; cdr3_nt: TGTGCCAGCAGTTCCACGGGGGTAGCAGATGAGCAGTTCTTC; cdr3_aa: CASSSTGVADEQFF
d_call: .; j_call: TRBJ1-6; clone_size: many; cdr3_length: 15; v_call: TRBV27; cdr3_nt: TGTGCCAGCAGTTTCGAGGTATCCTATAATTCACCCCTCCACTTT; cdr3_aa: CASSFEVSYNSPLHF
d_call: .; j_call: TRBJ1-1; clone_size: few; cdr3_length: 15; v_call: TRBV5-6; cdr3_nt: TGTGCCAGCAGCTTACTTACCTATTTGAACACTGAAGCTTTCTTT; cdr3_aa: CASSLLTYLNTEAFF
d_call: .; j_call: TRBJ2-2; clone_size: .; cdr3_length: 14; v_call: TRBV19; cdr3_nt: TGTGCCAGTAGTCTAGCGTCTGGCGCCGGGGAGCTGTTTTTT; cdr3_aa: CASSLASGAGELFF
d_call: .; j_call: TRBJ1-6; clone_size: many; cdr3_length: 12; v_call: TRBV27; cdr3_nt: TGTGCCAGCAGTCCCCCGAGTAGACCCCTCCACTTT; cdr3_aa: CASSPPSRPLHF
d_call: .; j_call: TRBJ2-7; clone_size: .; cdr3_length: 15; v_call: TRBV6-1; cdr3_nt: TGTGCCAGCAGAACAGGGCAGGGTTCCTCCTACGAGCAGTACTTC; cdr3_aa: CASRTGQGSSYEQYF
d_call: .; j_call: TRBJ2-1; clone_size: many; cdr3_length: 17; v_call: TRBV5-1; cdr3_nt: TGCGCCAGCAGCTTAGTTAGTATCGTGGGGTCCTACAATGAGCAGTTCTTC; cdr3_aa: CASSLVSIVGSYNEQFF
d_call: TRBD1; j_call: TRBJ1-2; clone_size: .; cdr3_length: 12; v_call: TRBV2; cdr3_nt: TGTGCCAGCAAGACAGGGAGGGATGGATACACCTTC; cdr3_aa: CASKTGRDGYTF
d_call: TRBD1; j_call: TRBJ1-3; clone_size: many; cdr3_length: 16; v_call: TRBV7-2; cdr3_nt: TGTGCCAGCAGCTTAGACGGGACAGCCTCTGGAAACACCATATATTTT; cdr3_aa: CASSLDGTASGNTIYF
d_call: .; j_call: TRBJ2-5; clone_size: .; cdr3_length: 14; v_call: TRBV4-2; cdr3_nt: TGTGCCAGCAGCCAAGAGTCCAGGGAAGAGACCCAGTACTTC; cdr3_aa: CASSQESREETQYF
d_call: .; j_call: TRBJ2-7; clone_size: many; cdr3_length: 12; v_call: TRBV2; cdr3_nt: TGTGCCAACCGGGACTCTACCTACGAGCAGTACTTC; cdr3_aa: CANRDSTYEQYF
d_call: .; j_call: TRBJ2-3; clone_size: many; cdr3_length: 13; v_call: TRBV10-3; cdr3_nt: TGTGCCATCAGAAGGTTCCTGGCAGATACGCAGTATTTT; cdr3_aa: CAIRRFLADTQYF
d_call: .; j_call: TRBJ1-2; clone_size: few; cdr3_length: 13; v_call: TRBV7-3; cdr3_nt: TGTGCCAGCAGCCCGGAAGGGTCCCATGGCTACACCTTC; cdr3_aa: CASSPEGSHGYTF
d_call: TRBD1; j_call: TRBJ1-2; clone_size: few; cdr3_length: 14; v_call: TRBV3-1; cdr3_nt: TGTGCCAGCAGCCAACCGGGACAGCGGCCTGGCTACACCTTC; cdr3_aa: CASSQPGQRPGYTF
d_call: .; j_call: TRBJ2-7; clone_size: many; cdr3_length: 13; v_call: TRBV6-1; cdr3_nt: TGTGCCAGTTTCCCGGGACATCTCTTCGAGCAGTACTTC; cdr3_aa: CASFPGHLFEQYF
d_call: .; j_call: TRBJ1-5; clone_size: .; cdr3_length: 15; v_call: TRBV7-2; cdr3_nt: TGTGCCAGCAGCCCCTGGTGGGGCGCCAATCAGCCCAAGCATTTT; cdr3_aa: CASSPWWGANQPKHF
d_call: TRBD2; j_call: TRBJ2-1; clone_size: few; cdr3_length: 14; v_call: TRBV19; cdr3_nt: TGTGCCAGTAGTATGGGGGGGGCCTACAATGAGCAGTTCTTC; cdr3_aa: CASSMGGAYNEQFF
d_call: .; j_call: TRBJ1-4; clone_size: many; cdr3_length: 14; v_call: TRBV25-1; cdr3_nt: TGTGCCAGCAGTCGGGAGGGGGTAATGAAAAAACTGTTTTTT; cdr3_aa: CASSREGVMKKLFF
d_call: .; j_call: TRBJ1-1; clone_size: .; cdr3_length: 14; v_call: TRBV11-2; cdr3_nt: TGTGCCAGCAGCTTGGGCCGTTTGAACACTGAAGCTTCCTTT; cdr3_aa: CASSLGRLNTEASF